Sequencing of this T cell receptor (beta chain) was carried out in a study of vaccination effects on CD4 cells after COVID-19. Cultured cells yielded isolated CD4+ T cells after 10 days. Participants received two doses of either the BNT162b2 or mRNA-1273 vaccine. Germline CDR1 SGHRS, CDR2 YFSETQ. The CDR3 is 13 residues long. Between the trimmed V and J ends, which lost 0 bases and 4 bases, there was a span of 5 bases. The repertoire was sequenced with immunoSEQ multiplex PCR; TCRdb's copy has only in-frame clones and lacks some. The repertoire holds more than 60,000 clones, with over 70% as singletons. Remarks on this clone: As yet, its antigen is unknown.

V usage is TRBV5-1 and J usage is TRBJ2-1; D is unresolved. The TCR originated in a human donor who received a COVID-19 vaccine. Here the sequenced sample was CD4+ T cells from PBMCs cultured without peptide, taken after COVID-19 vaccination. The DNA of the CDR3 is TGCGCCAGCAGCTTGGCCCCTTACAATGAGCAGTTCTTC. Translating it yields CASSLAPYNEQFF.